This TCR beta chain was retrieved from a study of Ad26.COV2.S vaccination and SARS-CoV-2 variants. Study-wide results and caveats: It was found that vaccine and placebo recipients had similar non-spike TCR breadth. Measurements of TCR breadth and depth may have given underestimates of the total T cell responses.

Trimming pared 4 bases from V and 0 bases from J, leaving 10 bases between. The CDR3 is made up of 14 amino acids. From germline, CDR1 is SEHNR and CDR2 FQNEAQ (reference sequence). Assay: immunoSEQ multiplex PCR; the TCRdb copy retains only in-frame clones and omits some. Found here are roughly 100,000 clones, around 81% of them singletons; the top ten hold approximately 15%. In regard to this clone: The antigen remains unidentified.

The chain is built from TRBV7-9 and TRBJ2-7; D ambiguous. This clonotype was sampled from a human donor who had recovered from COVID-19. The sample consisted of peripheral blood, taken after recovery from COVID-19. Written as DNA, the CDR3 is TGTGCCAGCAGCTCTGGTCCGAGCTCCTACGAGCAGTACTTC. Encoded protein: CASSSGPSSYEQYF.